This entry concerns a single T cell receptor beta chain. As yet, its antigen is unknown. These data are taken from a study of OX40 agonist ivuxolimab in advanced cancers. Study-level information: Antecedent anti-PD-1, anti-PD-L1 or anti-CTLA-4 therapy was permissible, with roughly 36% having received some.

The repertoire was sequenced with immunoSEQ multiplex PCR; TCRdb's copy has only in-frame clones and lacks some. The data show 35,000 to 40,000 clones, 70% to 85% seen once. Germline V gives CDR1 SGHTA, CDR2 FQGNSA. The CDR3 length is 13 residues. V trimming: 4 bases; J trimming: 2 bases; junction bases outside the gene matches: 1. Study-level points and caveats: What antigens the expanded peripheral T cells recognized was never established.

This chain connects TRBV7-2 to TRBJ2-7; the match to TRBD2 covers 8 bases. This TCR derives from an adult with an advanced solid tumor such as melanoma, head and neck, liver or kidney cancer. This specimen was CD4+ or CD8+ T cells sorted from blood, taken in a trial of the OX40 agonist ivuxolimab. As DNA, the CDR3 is TGTGCCAGCAGCTGGGGACTAGCCTACGAGCAGTACGTC. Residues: CASSWGLAYEQYV.